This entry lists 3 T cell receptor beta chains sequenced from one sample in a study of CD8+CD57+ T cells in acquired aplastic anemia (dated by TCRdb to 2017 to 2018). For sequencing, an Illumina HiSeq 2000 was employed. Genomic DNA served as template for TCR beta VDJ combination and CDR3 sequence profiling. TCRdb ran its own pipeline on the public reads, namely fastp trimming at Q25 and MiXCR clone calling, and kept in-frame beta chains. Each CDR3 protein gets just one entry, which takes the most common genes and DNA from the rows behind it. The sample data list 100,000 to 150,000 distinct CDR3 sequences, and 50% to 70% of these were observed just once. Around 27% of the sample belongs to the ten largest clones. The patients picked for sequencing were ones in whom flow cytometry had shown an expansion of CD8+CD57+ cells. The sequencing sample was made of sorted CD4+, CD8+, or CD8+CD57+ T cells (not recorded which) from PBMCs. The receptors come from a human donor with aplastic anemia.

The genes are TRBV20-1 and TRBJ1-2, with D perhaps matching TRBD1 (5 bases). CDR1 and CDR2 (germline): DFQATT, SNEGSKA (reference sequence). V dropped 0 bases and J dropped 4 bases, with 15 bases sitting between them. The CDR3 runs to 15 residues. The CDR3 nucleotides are TGCAGTGCTAGAGATAGGACACAACCCTTCTATGGCTACACCTTC. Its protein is CSARDRTQPFYGYTF.

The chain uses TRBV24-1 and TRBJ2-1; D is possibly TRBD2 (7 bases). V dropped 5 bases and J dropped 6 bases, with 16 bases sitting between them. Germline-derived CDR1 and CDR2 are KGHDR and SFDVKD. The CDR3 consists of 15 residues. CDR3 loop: CATSVRGADSNEQFF. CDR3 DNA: TGTGCCACCAGTGTACGGGGGGCGGATAGCAATGAGCAGTTCTTC.

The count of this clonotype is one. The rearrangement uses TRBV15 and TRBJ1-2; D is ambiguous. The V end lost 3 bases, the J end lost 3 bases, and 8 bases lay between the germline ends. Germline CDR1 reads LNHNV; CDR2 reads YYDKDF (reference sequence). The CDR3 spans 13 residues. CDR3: CATSRGLDYGYTF. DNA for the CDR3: TGTGCCACCAGCAGGGGGTTAGACTATGGCTACACCTTC.